This TCR beta chain was documented in a study of cytomegalovirus exposure and HLA in healthy donors. Notes on the study in general: Most of the CMV-associated TCR beta chains (in a later analysis) appeared to be HLA-restricted.

Researchers ran the PCR with 60 Vbeta and 13 Jbeta primers. The data were produced by immunoSEQ multiplex PCR, yet TCRdb's version contains in-frame clones alone and is incomplete. The sample records about 130,000 clones, about 84% being singletons. Points on this clone: Its antigen is as yet unknown. Other DNA sequences in this sample translate to the same CDR3.

The clonotype originates from a man between 18 and 35 years old in good health and CMV-seropositive. The sample taken for sequencing was PBMCs.

CDR3 sequence reads: CASSLVRGNTEAFF. The DNA of the CDR3 is TGTGCCAGCAGCTTAGTAAGGGGGAACACTGAAGCTTTCTTT. V and J are TRBV7-2 and TRBJ1-1; weak D call: TRBD1 (5 bases). The germline V gene encodes CDR1 SGHTA and CDR2 FQGNSA. V gave up 1 base and J gave up 1 base, with 7 bases separating them. The CDR3 spans 14 residues.